The sequence of this T cell receptor (beta chain) was determined in a study of blood T cell repertoires in COVID-19. At the level of the study: COVID-19 samples from acute and convalescent phases originated in the United States, Italy and Spain.

This clone was counted between two and nine times. Recruitment covered roughly 22 US areas and drew participants whose ages spanned 18 to 89 years. Assignment of participants to cohorts was predicated upon participant-reported clinical history. CDR1 is LGHDT, CDR2 YNNKEL, per germline (reference sequence). The V gene lost 4 bases and the J gene lost 0 bases, with 9 bases spanning the gap. This CDR3 is 14 amino acids long. In the authors' methods: From reference gene primer amplification, estimates of nucleated cell counts were derived. TCRdb's table, derived via immunoSEQ multiplex PCR, lists solely in-frame clones and lacks some. V and J calls and clone size come straight from that table; D and trimming were deduced from the DNA. This table holds under 350,000 clones, roughly 85% found once.

The V and J genes are TRBV3-1 (or the pseudogene TRBV3-2) and TRBJ1-1; D gene unclear. The sample taken for sequencing was PBMCs or T cells enriched from blood (not recorded which). This TCR derives from a woman aged 40 to 55 with acute COVID-19. CDR3 in amino acids: CASSPTVMNTEAFF. The CDR3 DNA sequence: TGTGCCAGCAGCCCTACGGTTATGAACACTGAAGCTTTCTTT.